This T cell receptor beta chain was identified in a study of beta chain features in type 1 diabetes. Germline V gives CDR1 SGHNT, CDR2 YENEEA. Trimming stripped 0 bases from V and 3 bases from J, with 6 bases between. CDR3 length: 13 amino acids. Investigators reverse transcribed all isolated RNA, so they sequenced expressed TCRB transcripts. Method: immunoSEQ multiplex PCR; TCRdb's copy keeps in-frame clones and lacks some. Counted here are 600,000 to 700,000 clones, under 15% occurring once; the ten biggest clones make up 0.022%. Regarding the study as a whole: When Type 1 diabetes patients were examined, their TCRB CDR3s proved moderately but significantly shorter in all four CD4+ subsets. Unsettled here was the matter of whether HLA type influences TCRB rearrangement. The VDJ junctions of type 1 diabetes patients carried fewer insertions and more deletions. Highly expressing activated T cells could be over-counted with a cDNA template.

This clone was found a few times. Its antigen is undetermined. The chain links TRBV11-3 to TRBJ2-7; D is uncertain. The TCR sequence derives from a man aged 18 to 30 with type 1 diabetes. The sequenced sample consisted of naive CD4+ T cells from blood. CDR3 loop: CASSLERDYEQYF. The CDR3 DNA sequence: TGTGCCAGCAGCTTAGAAAGGGACTACGAGCAGTACTTC.